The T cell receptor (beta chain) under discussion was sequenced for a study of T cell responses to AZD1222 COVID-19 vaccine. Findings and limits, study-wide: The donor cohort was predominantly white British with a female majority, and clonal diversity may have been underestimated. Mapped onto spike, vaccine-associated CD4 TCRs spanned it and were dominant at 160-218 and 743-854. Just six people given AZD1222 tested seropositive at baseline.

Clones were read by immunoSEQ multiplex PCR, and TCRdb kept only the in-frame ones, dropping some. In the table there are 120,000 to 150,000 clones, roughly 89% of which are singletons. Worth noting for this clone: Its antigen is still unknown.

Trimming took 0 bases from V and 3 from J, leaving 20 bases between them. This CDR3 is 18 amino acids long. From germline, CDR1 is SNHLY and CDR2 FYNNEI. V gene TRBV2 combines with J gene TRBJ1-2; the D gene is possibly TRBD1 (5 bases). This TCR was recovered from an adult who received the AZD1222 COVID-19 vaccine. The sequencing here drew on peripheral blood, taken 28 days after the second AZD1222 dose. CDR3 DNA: TGTGCCAGCAGTGAAGCCTTGGGGCCCCCGGGGATGTACTATGGCTACACCTTC. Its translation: CASSEALGPPGMYYGYTF.